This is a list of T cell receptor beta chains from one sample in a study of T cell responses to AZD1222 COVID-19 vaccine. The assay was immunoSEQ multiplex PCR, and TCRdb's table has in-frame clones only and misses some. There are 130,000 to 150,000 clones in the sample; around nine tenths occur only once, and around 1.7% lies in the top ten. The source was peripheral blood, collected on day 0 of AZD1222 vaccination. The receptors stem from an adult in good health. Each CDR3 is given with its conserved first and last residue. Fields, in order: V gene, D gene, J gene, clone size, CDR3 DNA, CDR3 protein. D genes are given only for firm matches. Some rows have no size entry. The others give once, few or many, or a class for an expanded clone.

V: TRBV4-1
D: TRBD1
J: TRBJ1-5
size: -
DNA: TGCGCCAGCAGCCTCACGGGACAGGGACTTCAGCCCCAGCATTTT
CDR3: CASSLTGQGLQPQHF

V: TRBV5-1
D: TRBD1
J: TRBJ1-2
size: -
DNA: TGCGCCAGCAGCTCAGGGACAGACAACTATGGCTACACCTTC
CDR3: CASSSGTDNYGYTF

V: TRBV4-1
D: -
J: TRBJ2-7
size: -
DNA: TGCGCCAGCAGCCATGACGGGGGTGAGGACGAGCAGTACTTC
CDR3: CASSHDGGEDEQYF

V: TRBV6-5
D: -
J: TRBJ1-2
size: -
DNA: TGTGCCAGCACCTACTTATTACTATATGGCTACACCTTC
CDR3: CASTYLLLYGYTF

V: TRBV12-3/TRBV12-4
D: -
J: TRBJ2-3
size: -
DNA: TGTGCCAGCAGTTTAGGTGGGGGTAGGAAGTATTTT
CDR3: CASSLGGGRKYF

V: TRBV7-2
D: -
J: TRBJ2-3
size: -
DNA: TGTGCCAGCAGCTTAGAGTTCACAGATACGCAGTATTTT
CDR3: CASSLEFTDTQYF

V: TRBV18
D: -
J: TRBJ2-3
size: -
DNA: TGTGCCAGCTCACCCCCCCTGGGCAGGGAGAGCCCAGATACGCAGTATTTT
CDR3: CASSPPLGRESPDTQYF

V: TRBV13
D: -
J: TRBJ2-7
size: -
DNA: TGTGCCAGCAGCTTGGACGGAGGATACGAGCAGTACTTC
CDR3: CASSLDGGYEQYF

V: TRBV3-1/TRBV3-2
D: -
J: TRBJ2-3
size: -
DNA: TGTGCCAGCAGCCAGGTGAAGGGTACAGATACGCAGTATTTT
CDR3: CASSQVKGTDTQYF

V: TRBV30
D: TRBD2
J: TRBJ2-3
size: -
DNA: TGTGCCTGGAGTGCTAGCGGGAGCGCGGATACGCAGTATTTT
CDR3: CAWSASGSADTQYF

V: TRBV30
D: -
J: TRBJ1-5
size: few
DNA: TGTGCCTGGGCGGACACAGGCAATCAGCCCCAGCATTTT
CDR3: CAWADTGNQPQHF

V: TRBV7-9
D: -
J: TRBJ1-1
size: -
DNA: TGTGCCAGCAGCTTTTCCGAGGGGACTGAAGCTTTCTTT
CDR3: CASSFSEGTEAFF

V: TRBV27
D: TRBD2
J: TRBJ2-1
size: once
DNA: TGTGCCAGCAGTCGTAGTAGCGGGAGCTCCTACAATGAGCAGTTCTTC
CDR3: CASSRSSGSSYNEQFF

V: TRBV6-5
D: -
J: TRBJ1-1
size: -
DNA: TGTGCCAGCAGTTACCGGGGGAACACTGAAGCTTTCTTT
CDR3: CASSYRGNTEAFF

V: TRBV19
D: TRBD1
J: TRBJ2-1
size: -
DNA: TGTGCCAGTAGTCCGACAGGGGTTACCTACAATGAGCAGTTCTTC
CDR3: CASSPTGVTYNEQFF

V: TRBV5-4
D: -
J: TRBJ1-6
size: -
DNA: TGTGCCAGCAGAGGATGGGCTGACAATTCACCCCTCCACTTT
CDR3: CASRGWADNSPLHF

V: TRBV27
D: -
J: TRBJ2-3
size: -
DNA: TGTGCCAGCAGTATCCAAGCGGGTGGGGATACGCAGTATTTT
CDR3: CASSIQAGGDTQYF

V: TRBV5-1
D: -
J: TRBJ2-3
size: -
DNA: TGCGCCAGCAGCCCTGAGGGAACAGATACGCAGTATTTT
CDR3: CASSPEGTDTQYF

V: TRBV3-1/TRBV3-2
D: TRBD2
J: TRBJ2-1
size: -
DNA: TGTGCCAGCAGCCAGCCGGGACTAGATAATGAGCAGTTCTTC
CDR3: CASSQPGLDNEQFF

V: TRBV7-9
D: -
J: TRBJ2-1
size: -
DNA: TGTGCCAGCAGGGTCGAGGGAGGTGAGAATGAGCAGTTCTTC
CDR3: CASRVEGGENEQFF

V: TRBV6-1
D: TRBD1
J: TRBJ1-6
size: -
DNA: TGTGCCAGCAGTGAAGCGGGGAGGGGGCGAGGAGCTATTAATTCACCCCTCCACTTT
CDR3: CASSEAGRGRGAINSPLHF

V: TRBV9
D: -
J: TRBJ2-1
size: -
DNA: TGTGCCAGCAGCACCTCCCGGACGGGCCGCTCCTACAATGAGCAGTTCTTC
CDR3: CASSTSRTGRSYNEQFF

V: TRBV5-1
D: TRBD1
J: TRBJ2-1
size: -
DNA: TGCGCCAGCAGCTTGGACGGGACAGGGCTTGCCAATGAGCAGTTCTTC
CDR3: CASSLDGTGLANEQFF

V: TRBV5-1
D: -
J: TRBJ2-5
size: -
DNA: TGCGCCAGCAGCTTGGTGGGGACACAAGAGACCCAGTACTTC
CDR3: CASSLVGTQETQYF

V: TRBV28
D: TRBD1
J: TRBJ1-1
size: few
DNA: TGTGCCAGCGCTAATGAGGGGGCAATGAACACTGAAGCTTTCTTT
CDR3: CASANEGAMNTEAFF

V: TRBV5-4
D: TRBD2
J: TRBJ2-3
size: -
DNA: TGTGCCAGCAGCTCCCTAGCGGGAGGTGCAGATACGCAGTATTTT
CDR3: CASSSLAGGADTQYF

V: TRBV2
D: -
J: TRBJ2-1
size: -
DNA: TGTGCCATCGGGACGCCGAATGAGCAGTTCTTC
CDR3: CAIGTPNEQFF

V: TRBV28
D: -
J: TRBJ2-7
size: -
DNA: TGTGCCAGCAGTTTGGGGGTCGGGTTATCTGCCTACGAGCAGTACTTC
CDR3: CASSLGVGLSAYEQYF

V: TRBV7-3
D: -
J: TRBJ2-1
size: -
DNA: TGTGCCAGCAGCTTAATGAGCGGAGGGGGCGGAAATGAGCAGTTCTTC
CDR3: CASSLMSGGGGNEQFF

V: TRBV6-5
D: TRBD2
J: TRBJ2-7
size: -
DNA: TGTGCCAGCAAGATGGGACTAGCGTCAACCTACGAGCAGTACTTC
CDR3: CASKMGLASTYEQYF

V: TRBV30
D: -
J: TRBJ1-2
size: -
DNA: TGTGCCTGGAGCGCGACAGCAAATGGCTACACCTTC
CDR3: CAWSATANGYTF

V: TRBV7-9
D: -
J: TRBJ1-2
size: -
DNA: TGTGCCAGCAGCACGGCAGGGGAGTATGGCTACACCTTC
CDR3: CASSTAGEYGYTF

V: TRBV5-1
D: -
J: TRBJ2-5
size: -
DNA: TGCGCCAGCAGCTTTAGCTTGCGGGGATCGGTTGGGGAGACCCAGTACTTC
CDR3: CASSFSLRGSVGETQYF

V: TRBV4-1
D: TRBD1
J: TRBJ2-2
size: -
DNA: TGCGCCAGCAGCATAACAGGGGGCGTCACCGGGGAGCTGTTTTTT
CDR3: CASSITGGVTGELFF

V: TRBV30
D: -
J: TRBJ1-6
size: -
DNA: TGTGCCTGGAGTAAGGTCAGAAATTCACCCCTCCACTTT
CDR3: CAWSKVRNSPLHF

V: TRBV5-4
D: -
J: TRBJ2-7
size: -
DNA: TGTGCCAGCAGCCGAAGACTGGCCCCCTACGAGCAGTACTTC
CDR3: CASSRRLAPYEQYF

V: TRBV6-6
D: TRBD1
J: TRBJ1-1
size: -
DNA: TGTGCCAGCAGTTCCAGGGGGCGAGGTGCTGAAGCTTTCTTT
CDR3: CASSSRGRGAEAFF

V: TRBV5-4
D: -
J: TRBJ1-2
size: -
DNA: TGTGCCAGCAGCCCAAACGGGGCGAATGGCTACACCTTC
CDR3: CASSPNGANGYTF

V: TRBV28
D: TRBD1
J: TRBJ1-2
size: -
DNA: TGTGCCAGCAGTTGGGGACAGATTAACTATGGCTACACCTTC
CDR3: CASSWGQINYGYTF

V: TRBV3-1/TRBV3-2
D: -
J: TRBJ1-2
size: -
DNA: TGTGCCAGCAGCCCTAGGAGGCTCTATGGCTACACCTTC
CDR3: CASSPRRLYGYTF

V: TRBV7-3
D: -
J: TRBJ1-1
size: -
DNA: TGTGCGTCAGCTCGGGCACCCGGGAACACTGAAGCTTTCTTT
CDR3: CASARAPGNTEAFF

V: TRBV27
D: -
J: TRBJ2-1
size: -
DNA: TGTGCCAGTCGCCCGGGGCGGAGCTCCTACAATGAGCAGTTCTTC
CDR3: CASRPGRSSYNEQFF

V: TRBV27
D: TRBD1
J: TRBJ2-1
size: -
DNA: TGTGCCAGCAGGACAGGGGTCAATGAGCAGTTCTTC
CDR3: CASRTGVNEQFF

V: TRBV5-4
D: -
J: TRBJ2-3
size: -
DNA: TGTGCCAGCAGCTTGGAACCCAACACAGATACGCAGTATTTT
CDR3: CASSLEPNTDTQYF

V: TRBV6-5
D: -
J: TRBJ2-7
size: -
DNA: TGTGCCAGCAGTAGGGGGTTGGAACTCACCTACGAGCAGTACTTC
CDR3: CASSRGLELTYEQYF

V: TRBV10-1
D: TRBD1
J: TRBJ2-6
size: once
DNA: TGCGCCAGCAGTGCCGGGACAGGGGGGAGCTCTGGGGCCAACGTCCTGACTTTC
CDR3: CASSAGTGGSSGANVLTF